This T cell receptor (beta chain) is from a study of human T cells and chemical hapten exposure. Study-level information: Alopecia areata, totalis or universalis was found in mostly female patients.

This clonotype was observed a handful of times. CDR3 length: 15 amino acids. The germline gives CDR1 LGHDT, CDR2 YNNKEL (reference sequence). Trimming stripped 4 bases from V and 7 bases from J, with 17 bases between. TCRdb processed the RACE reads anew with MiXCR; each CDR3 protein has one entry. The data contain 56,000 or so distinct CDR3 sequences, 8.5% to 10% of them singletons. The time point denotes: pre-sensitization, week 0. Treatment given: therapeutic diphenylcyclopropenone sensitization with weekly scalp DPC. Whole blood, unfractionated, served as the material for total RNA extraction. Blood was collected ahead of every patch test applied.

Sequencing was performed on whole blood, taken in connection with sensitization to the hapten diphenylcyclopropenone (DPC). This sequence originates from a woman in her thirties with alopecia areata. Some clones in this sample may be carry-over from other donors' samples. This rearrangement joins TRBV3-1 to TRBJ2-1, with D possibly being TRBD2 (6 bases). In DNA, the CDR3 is TGTGCCAGCAGCCCAGCACGGGGGAGGTGGAATGAGCAGTTCTTC. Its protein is CASSPARGRWNEQFF.